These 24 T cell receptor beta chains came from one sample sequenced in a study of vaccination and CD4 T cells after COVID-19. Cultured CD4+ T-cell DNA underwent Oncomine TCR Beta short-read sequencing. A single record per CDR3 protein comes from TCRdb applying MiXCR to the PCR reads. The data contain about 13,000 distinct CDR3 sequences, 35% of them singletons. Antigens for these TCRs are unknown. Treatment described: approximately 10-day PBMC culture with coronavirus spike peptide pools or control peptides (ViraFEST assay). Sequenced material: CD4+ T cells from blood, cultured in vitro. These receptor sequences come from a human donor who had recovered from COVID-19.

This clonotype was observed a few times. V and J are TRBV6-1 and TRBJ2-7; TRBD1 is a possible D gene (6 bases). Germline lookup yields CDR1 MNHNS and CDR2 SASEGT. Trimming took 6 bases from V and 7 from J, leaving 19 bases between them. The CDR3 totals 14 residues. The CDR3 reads CASSDRWTVGEQYF. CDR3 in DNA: TGTGCCAGCAGCGACCGGTGGACAGTTGGGGAGCAGTACTTC.

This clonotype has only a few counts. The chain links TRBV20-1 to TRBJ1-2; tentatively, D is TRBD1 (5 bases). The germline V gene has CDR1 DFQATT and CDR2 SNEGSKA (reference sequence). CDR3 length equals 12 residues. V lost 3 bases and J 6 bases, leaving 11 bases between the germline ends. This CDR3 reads CSASAGRDGYTF. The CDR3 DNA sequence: TGCAGTGCTAGCGCAGGGCGGGATGGCTACACCTTC.

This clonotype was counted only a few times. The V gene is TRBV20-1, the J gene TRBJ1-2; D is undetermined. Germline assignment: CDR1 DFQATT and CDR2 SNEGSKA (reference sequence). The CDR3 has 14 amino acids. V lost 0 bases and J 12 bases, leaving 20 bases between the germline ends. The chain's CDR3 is CSARDALRAALDTF. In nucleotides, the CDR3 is TGCAGTGCTAGAGATGCGTTAAGGGCGGCTCTAGACACCTTC.

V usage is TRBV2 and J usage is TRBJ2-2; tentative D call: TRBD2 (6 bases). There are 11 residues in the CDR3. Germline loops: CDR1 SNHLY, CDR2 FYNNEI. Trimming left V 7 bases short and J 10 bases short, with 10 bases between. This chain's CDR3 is CASNLATELFF. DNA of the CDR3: TGTGCCAGCAATCTAGCGACGGAGCTGTTTTTT.

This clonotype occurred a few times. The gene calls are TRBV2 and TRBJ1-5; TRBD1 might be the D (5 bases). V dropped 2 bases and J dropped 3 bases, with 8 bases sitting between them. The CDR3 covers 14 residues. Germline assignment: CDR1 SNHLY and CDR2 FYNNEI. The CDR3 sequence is CASSESGTNQPQHF. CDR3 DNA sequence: TGTGCCAGCAGTGAATCAGGGACCAATCAGCCCCAGCATTTT.

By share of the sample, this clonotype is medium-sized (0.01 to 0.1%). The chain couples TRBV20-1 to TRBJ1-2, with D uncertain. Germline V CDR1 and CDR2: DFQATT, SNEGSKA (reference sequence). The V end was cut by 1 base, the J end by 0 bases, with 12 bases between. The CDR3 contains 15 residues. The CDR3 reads CSARGAHATNYGYTF. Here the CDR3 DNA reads TGCAGTGCTAGAGGGGCACATGCTACTAACTATGGCTACACCTTC.

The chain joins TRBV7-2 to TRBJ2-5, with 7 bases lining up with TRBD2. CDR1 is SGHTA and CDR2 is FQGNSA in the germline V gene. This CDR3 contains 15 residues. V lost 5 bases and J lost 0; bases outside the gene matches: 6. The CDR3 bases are TGTGCCAGCAGCCCCGGGACTATCTACCAAGAGACCCAGTACTTC. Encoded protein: CASSPGTIYQETQYF.

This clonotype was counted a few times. CDR3 coding DNA: TGTGCCAGCGGACTAGCGGGAGGTTCCCAGCCGGAGACCCAGTACTTC. Its protein product is CASGLAGGSQPETQYF. The chain employs TRBV19 and TRBJ2-5; 14 bases map to TRBD2. This CDR3 contains 16 residues. The junction had 11 bases not matched to a gene; V was cut back by 9 bases and J by 5 bases. The germline V gene has CDR1 LNHDA and CDR2 SQIVND (reference sequence).

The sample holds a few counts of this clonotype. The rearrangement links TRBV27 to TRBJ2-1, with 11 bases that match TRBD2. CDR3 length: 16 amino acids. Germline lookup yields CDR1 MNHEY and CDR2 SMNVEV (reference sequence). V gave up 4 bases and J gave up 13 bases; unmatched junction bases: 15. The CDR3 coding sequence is TGTGCCAGCAGTTATGATAGGGGGCTAGCGGGAGGCGAACAGTTCTTC. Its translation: CASSYDRGLAGGEQFF.

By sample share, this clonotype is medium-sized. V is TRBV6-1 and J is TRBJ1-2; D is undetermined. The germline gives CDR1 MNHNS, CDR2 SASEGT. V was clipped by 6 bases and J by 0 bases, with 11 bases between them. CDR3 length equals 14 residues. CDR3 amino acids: CASSPAVSNYGYTF. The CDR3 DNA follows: TGTGCCAGCAGCCCAGCGGTCTCTAACTATGGCTACACCTTC.

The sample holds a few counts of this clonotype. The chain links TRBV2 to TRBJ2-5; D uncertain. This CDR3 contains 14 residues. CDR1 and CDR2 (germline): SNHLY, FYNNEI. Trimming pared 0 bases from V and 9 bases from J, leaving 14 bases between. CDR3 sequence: CASSEALSANAQYF. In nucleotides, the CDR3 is TGTGCCAGCAGTGAAGCGCTTAGTGCTAATGCCCAGTACTTC. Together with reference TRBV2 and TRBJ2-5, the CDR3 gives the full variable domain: EPEVTQTPSHQVTQMGQEVILRCVPISNHLYFYWYRQILGQKVEFLVSFYNNEISEKSEIFDDQFSVERPDGSNFTLKIRSTKLEDSAMYFCASSEALSANAQYFGPGTRLLVL.

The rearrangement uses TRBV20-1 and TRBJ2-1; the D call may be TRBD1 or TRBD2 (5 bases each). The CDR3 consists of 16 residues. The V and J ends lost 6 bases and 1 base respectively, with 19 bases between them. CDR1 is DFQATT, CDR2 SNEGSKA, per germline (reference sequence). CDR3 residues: CSALTSSGPSYNEQFF. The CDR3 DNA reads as TGCAGTGCCCTAACCTCCTCGGGACCATCCTACAATGAGCAGTTCTTC.

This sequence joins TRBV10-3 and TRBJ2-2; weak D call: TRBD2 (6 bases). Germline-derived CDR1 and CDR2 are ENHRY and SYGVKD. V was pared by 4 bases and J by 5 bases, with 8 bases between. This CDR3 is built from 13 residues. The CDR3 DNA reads TGTGCCATCAGTGCGGGAGAGACCGGGGAGCTGTTTTTT. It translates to CAISAGETGELFF.

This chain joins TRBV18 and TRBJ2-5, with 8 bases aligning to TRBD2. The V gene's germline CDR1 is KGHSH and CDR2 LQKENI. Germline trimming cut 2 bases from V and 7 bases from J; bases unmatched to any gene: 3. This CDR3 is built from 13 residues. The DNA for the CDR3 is TGTGCCAGCTCACCAGACCGGGAGGGGACCCAGTACTTC. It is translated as CASSPDREGTQYF.

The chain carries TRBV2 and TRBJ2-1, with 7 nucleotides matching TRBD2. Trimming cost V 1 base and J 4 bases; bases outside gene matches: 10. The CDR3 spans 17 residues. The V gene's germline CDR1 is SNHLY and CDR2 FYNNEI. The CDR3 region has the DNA TGTGCCAGCAGTGAAGGGCGAGCGGGGCTCCCTTACAATGAGCAGTTCTTC. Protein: CASSEGRAGLPYNEQFF.

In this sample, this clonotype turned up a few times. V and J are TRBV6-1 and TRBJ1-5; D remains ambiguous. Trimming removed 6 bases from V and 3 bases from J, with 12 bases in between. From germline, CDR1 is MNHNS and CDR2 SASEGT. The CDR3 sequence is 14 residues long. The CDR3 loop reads CASRETANNQPQHF. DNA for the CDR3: TGTGCCAGCAGAGAGACGGCTAACAATCAGCCCCAGCATTTT.

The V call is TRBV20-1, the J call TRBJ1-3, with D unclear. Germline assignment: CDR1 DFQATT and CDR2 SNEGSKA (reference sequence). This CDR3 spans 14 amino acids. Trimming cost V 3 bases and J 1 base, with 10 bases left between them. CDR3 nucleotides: TGCAGTGCTAGGGCAGTAGGGTCTGGAAACACCATATATTTT. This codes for CSARAVGSGNTIYF.

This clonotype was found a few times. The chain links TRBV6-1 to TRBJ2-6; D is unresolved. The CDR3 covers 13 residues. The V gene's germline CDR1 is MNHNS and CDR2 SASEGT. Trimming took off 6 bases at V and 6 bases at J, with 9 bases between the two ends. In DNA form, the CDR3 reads TGTGCCAGCAGCCCCCGCGAGGCCAACGTCCTGACTTTC. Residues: CASSPREANVLTF.

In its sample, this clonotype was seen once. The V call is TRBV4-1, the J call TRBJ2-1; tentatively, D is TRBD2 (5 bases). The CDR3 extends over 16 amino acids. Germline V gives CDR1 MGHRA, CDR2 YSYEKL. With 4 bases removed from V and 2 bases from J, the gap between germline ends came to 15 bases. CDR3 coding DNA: TGCGCCAGCAGCCTACCAGGAGGAGCACCCTACAATGAGCAGTTCTTC. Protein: CASSLPGGAPYNEQFF.

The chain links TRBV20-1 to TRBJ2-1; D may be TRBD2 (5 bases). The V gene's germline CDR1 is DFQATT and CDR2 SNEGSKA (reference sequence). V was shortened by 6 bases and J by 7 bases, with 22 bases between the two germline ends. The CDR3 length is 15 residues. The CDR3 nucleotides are TGCAGTGCAACGAAATCCGGACTGGGATCAAATGAGCAGTTCTTC. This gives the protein CSATKSGLGSNEQFF.

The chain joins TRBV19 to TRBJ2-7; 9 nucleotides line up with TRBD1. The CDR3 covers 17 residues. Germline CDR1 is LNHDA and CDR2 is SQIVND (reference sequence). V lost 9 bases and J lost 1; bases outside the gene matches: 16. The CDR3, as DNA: TGTGCCAGCGCAGGACCTCCGGGGACAGGGCCTTCCTACGAGCAGTACTTC. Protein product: CASAGPPGTGPSYEQYF. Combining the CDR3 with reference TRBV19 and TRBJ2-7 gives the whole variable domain DGGITQSPKYLFRKEGQNVTLSCEQNLNHDAMYWYRQDPGQGLRLIYYSQIVNDFQKGDIAEGYSVSREKKESFPLTVTSAQKNPTAFYLCASAGPPGTGPSYEQYFGPGTRLTVT.

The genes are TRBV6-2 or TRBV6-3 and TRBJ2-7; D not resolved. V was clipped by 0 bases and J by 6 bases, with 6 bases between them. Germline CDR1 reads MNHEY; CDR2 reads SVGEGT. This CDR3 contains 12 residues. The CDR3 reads CASSYSWVEQYF. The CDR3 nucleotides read TGTGCCAGCAGTTACTCTTGGGTCGAGCAGTACTTC.

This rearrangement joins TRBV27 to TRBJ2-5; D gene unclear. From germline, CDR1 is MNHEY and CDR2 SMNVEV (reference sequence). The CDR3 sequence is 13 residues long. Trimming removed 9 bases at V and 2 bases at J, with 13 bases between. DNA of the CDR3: TGTGCCAGTAAAAAAGACCAGCAAGAGACCCAGTACTTC. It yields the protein CASKKDQQETQYF.

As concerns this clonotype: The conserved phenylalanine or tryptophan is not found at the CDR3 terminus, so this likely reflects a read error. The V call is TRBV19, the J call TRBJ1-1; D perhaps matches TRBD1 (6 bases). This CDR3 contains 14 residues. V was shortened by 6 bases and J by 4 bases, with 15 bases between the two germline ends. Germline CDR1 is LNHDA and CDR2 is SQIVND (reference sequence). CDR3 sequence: CASSDRTGSTEAFL. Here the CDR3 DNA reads TGTGCCAGTAGCGACAGGACCGGGAGCACTGAAGCTTTCTTA.